This TCR beta chain stems from a study of radiation and T cells in renal cell carcinoma. Study as a whole: Nephrectomy followed 15 Gy stereotactic body radiation by 4 weeks. Points from the study as a whole: Top tumor clonotypes rose in blood 2 weeks post-radiation, then contracted.

Regarding time point: baseline pretreatment blood. Treatment here: 15 Gy SBRT to primary tumor, nephrectomy 4 weeks later. As for this clone: The antigen remains undetermined.

TCRdb keeps only in-frame clones here, not all; method: immunoSEQ multiplex PCR. Of roughly 130,000 clones in the sample, about 88% were seen once. This TCR was sampled from a woman in her fifties or sixties with renal cell carcinoma. Sequenced material: blood, taken from a patient whose treatment included radiotherapy and nephrectomy.

The CDR3 loop is CASSSLTAPYEQYF. CDR3 DNA sequence: TGTGCCAGCAGCTCTCTGACGGCACCCTACGAGCAGTACTTC. The genes are TRBV6-5 and TRBJ2-7; D gene ambiguous. Germline CDR1 is MNHEY and CDR2 is SVGAGI. V was cut by 6 bases and J by 2 bases, with 14 bases left in between. The CDR3 spans 14 residues.